Below are 27 T cell receptor beta chains sequenced from a single sample in a study of shared clonotypes between healthy human individuals. Selected positively for CCR7 and CD45RO-negative, naive CD8 cells excluded terminally differentiated effector memory CD45RA+ cells. Only in-frame clones appear in the TCRdb table, and some are missing; sequencing was by immunoSEQ multiplex PCR. The profile shows millions of clones, about 94% of them singletons. The sequencing input was naive CD8+ T cells sorted from blood. These receptors were taken from a man aged 18-30 years in good health.

V and J are TRBV19 and TRBJ2-7, with D unclear. The V gene lost 5 bases and the J gene lost 2 bases, with 13 bases spanning the gap. The CDR3 consists of 14 residues. Germline CDR1 reads LNHDA; CDR2 reads SQIVND (reference sequence). DNA of the CDR3: TGTGCCAGTAGTCTCGACGCATCTACCTACGAGCAGTACTTC. Translating gives CASSLDASTYEQYF.

V and J are TRBV4-1 and TRBJ2-7; possibly TRBD1 or TRBD2 for D (5 bases each). CDR1 and CDR2 (germline): MGHRA, YSYEKL. The CDR3 sequence is 16 residues long. V lost 1 base, J lost 3 bases, and 16 bases lay in between. CDR3 in DNA: TGCGCCAGCAGCCAAGTCTCGGGGCCCTCCGGCTACGAGCAGTACTTC. It is translated as CASSQVSGPSGYEQYF.

The chain uses TRBV2 and TRBJ2-2; TRBD2 agrees at 8 bases. Germline V CDR1 and CDR2: SNHLY, FYNNEI. V lost 6 bases and J lost 8; bases outside the gene matches: 8. The CDR3 runs to 14 residues. CDR3 in DNA: TGTGCCAGCAGCCCCCTTAGCGGGGCGGGGGAGCTGTTTTTT. As protein: CASSPLSGAGELFF.

This clone appeared a few times. Other DNA sequences within the sample encode an identical CDR3. J is TRBJ1-2 and V is TRBV10-3; weak D call: TRBD1 (5 bases). The CDR3 is 12 amino acids. CDR1 ENHRY and CDR2 SYGVKD come from the germline V gene. Trimming took off 2 bases at V and 8 bases at J, with 9 bases between the two ends. The CDR3 DNA reads TGTGCCATCAGTGAGGGGGGATACGGCTACACCTTC. Its translation is CAISEGGYGYTF.

This clone has only a few counts. The sample contains more than one DNA sequence encoding this CDR3. The V call is TRBV15, the J call TRBJ1-5, with a possible D match to TRBD1 (5 bases). The germline CDR1 and CDR2 sequences are LNHNV and YYDKDF (reference sequence). The CDR3 sequence is 13 residues long. V dropped 7 bases and J dropped 1 base, with 8 bases sitting between them. CDR3 residues: CATTGPSNQPQHF. Written as DNA, the CDR3 is TGTGCCACCACGGGACCGAGCAATCAGCCCCAGCATTTT.

The V call is TRBV7-2, the J call TRBJ2-7; a weak D match, TRBD2 (7 bases). This CDR3 comprises 16 residues. The V end was cut by 1 base, the J end by 0 bases, with 13 bases between. Per the germline V gene, CDR1 is SGHTA and CDR2 is FQGNSA. Written as DNA, the CDR3 is TGTGCCAGCAGCTTAGGGGGGGGCCCTCTCTCCTACGAGCAGTACTTC. This gives the protein CASSLGGGPLSYEQYF.

The chain joins TRBV29-1 to TRBJ1-1; D might be TRBD1 (6 bases). Germline-derived CDR1 and CDR2 are SQVTM and ANQGSEA. Trimming took 5 bases from V and 4 from J, leaving 11 bases between them. The CDR3 sequence is 12 residues long. The CDR3 spells CSVLQGITEAFF. Written as DNA, the CDR3 is TGCAGCGTTTTACAGGGAATCACTGAAGCTTTCTTT.

The chain links TRBV4-1 to TRBJ1-6; 10 positions agree with TRBD1. This CDR3 is 17 amino acids long. The germline V gene has CDR1 MGHRA and CDR2 YSYEKL. V was clipped by 4 bases and J by 4 bases; unmatched bases: 7. In DNA form, the CDR3 reads TGCGCCAGCAGCCGAAACCCGGGACAGGGGTATAATTCACCCCTCCACTTT. Its translation is CASSRNPGQGYNSPLHF.

V gene TRBV29-1 combines with J gene TRBJ1-2; D gene unclear. V was trimmed by 7 bases and J by 8 bases, leaving 17 bases between them. The germline V gene has CDR1 SQVTM and CDR2 ANQGSEA. The length of the CDR3 is 12 residues. This CDR3 is CSAEGNPGGYTF. As DNA, the CDR3 is TGCAGCGCCGAGGGCAATCCGGGGGGCTACACCTTC.

The chain recombines TRBV7-9 with TRBJ2-7, with 7 positions matching TRBD1. Unmatched junction bases numbered 6, after V lost 4 bases and J lost 0 bases. From germline, CDR1 is SEHNR and CDR2 FQNEAQ (reference sequence). CDR3 length equals 15 residues. The CDR3 protein is CASSSGQKSSYEQYF. The CDR3 coding sequence is TGTGCCAGCAGCTCGGGACAGAAATCCTCCTACGAGCAGTACTTC. The full variable domain, in which reference TRBV7-9 and TRBJ2-7 provide the parts outside the CDR3, is DTGVSQNPRHKITKRGQNVTFRCDPISEHNRLYWYRQTLGQGPEFLTYFQNEAQLEKSRLLSDRFSAERPKGSFSTLEIQRTEQGDSAMYLCASSSGQKSSYEQYFGPGTRLTVT.

The count of this clone is one. The chain links TRBV7-9 to TRBJ2-2, with a weak D call TRBD2 (6 bases). CDR1 and CDR2 (germline): SEHNR, FQNEAQ (reference sequence). The CDR3 is 16 amino acids. V lost 4 bases, J lost 2 bases, and 14 bases lay in between. CDR3 amino acids: CASSSDWRGNTGELFF. The CDR3, as DNA: TGTGCCAGCAGCTCCGACTGGCGGGGAAACACCGGGGAGCTGTTTTTT.

The V gene is TRBV5-1, the J gene TRBJ2-1; 10 positions match TRBD2. V was clipped by 4 bases and J by 3 bases; unmatched bases: 4. CDR3 length: 15 amino acids. Germline lookup yields CDR1 SGHRS and CDR2 YFSETQ. CDR3 region: CASSLAGEVYNEQFF. CDR3 nucleotides: TGCGCCAGCAGCCTAGCGGGAGAGGTCTACAATGAGCAGTTCTTC.

The chain carries TRBV18 and TRBJ1-3; D uncertain. Germline values: CDR1 KGHSH, CDR2 LQKENI. CDR3 length: 17 amino acids. Trimming shortened V by 2 bases and J by 0 bases, and 14 bases separated the two germline ends. The CDR3 DNA reads TGTGCCAGCTCACCAAGACCCAGCGGGAACTCTGGAAACACCATATATTTT. This codes for CASSPRPSGNSGNTIYF.

This chain connects TRBV7-9 to TRBJ2-3, with 13 nucleotides matching TRBD2. This CDR3 has 15 amino acids. Germline CDR1 SEHNR, CDR2 FQNEAQ (reference sequence). V was pared by 6 bases and J by 5 bases, with 5 bases of the junction left unmatched. CDR3 sequence: CASRRTSGSGDTQYF. The CDR3 bases are TGTGCCAGCAGGCGGACTAGCGGGAGTGGAGATACGCAGTATTTT.

This clone showed up just once. The CDR3 is CASSELWDRITDTQYF. The CDR3, as DNA: TGTGCCAGCAGTGAATTATGGGACAGAATCACAGATACGCAGTATTTT. This chain uses TRBV2 with TRBJ2-3; 7 bases align to TRBD1. The trim removed 2 bases at V and 2 bases at J, leaving 7 bases unmatched. The germline CDR1 and CDR2 sequences are SNHLY and FYNNEI. This CDR3 is built from 16 residues.

The chain couples TRBV7-2 to TRBJ2-7; 7 nucleotides align to TRBD2. Germline assignment: CDR1 SGHTA and CDR2 FQGNSA. The CDR3 has 15 amino acids. Trimming at V came to 6 bases and at J to 0 bases, leaving 8 bases not matched to a gene. This CDR3 reads CASSPWGGSSYEQYF. DNA for the CDR3: TGTGCCAGCAGTCCTTGGGGGGGGTCCTCCTACGAGCAGTACTTC.

The V and J genes are TRBV29-1 and TRBJ1-1; 9 positions match TRBD1. With V trimmed by 7 bases and J by 6 bases, 9 bases remained unmatched. The CDR3 extends over 13 amino acids. In germline, CDR1 is SQVTM, CDR2 ANQGSEA. In nucleotides, the CDR3 is TGCAGCGCGCGGGGACAGGGTCTGGCTGAAGCTTTCTTT. It is translated as CSARGQGLAEAFF. The variable domain in full, with the rest retrieved from reference TRBV29-1 and TRBJ1-1, is SAVISQKPSRDICQRGTSLTIQCQVDSQVTMMFWYRQQPGQSLTLIATANQGSEATYESGFVIDKFPISRPNLTFSTLTVSNMSPEDSSIYLCSARGQGLAEAFFGQGTRLTVV.

This rearrangement joins TRBV29-1 to TRBJ2-7; 10 nucleotides align to TRBD1. From germline, CDR1 is SQVTM and CDR2 ANQGSEA. The CDR3 spans 13 residues. V was pared by 6 bases and J by 7 bases, with 9 bases of the junction left unmatched. DNA for the CDR3: TGCAGCGTCCTGACAGGGGGCTTCTGGGAGCAGTACTTC. Its translation: CSVLTGGFWEQYF.

V and J are TRBV27 and TRBJ2-2, with TRBD2 identical over 7 bases. The ends lost 3 bases at V and 3 bases at J; junction bases unmatched: 16. From germline, CDR1 is MNHEY and CDR2 SMNVEV (reference sequence). This CDR3 comprises 19 residues. This chain's CDR3 is CASSLRAGEHVYYTGELFF. CDR3 in DNA: TGTGCCAGCAGTTTGAGGGCGGGAGAGCACGTATATTACACCGGGGAGCTGTTTTTT.

J is TRBJ2-7 and V is TRBV28; 12 nucleotides agree with TRBD1. The V gene's germline CDR1 is MDHEN and CDR2 SYDVKM. V shed 7 bases and J 3 bases; nucleotides not matched to a gene: 7. The CDR3 is 15 amino acids. This CDR3 is CASIQGTGGYYEQYF. Written as DNA, the CDR3 is TGTGCCAGCATCCAAGGGACAGGGGGCTACTACGAGCAGTACTTC.

The chain couples TRBV19 to TRBJ1-1; TRBD1 might be the D (6 bases). The V end lost 6 bases, the J end lost 0 bases, and 17 bases lay between the germline ends. CDR1 and CDR2 (germline): LNHDA, SQIVND (reference sequence). The CDR3 has 16 residues. The CDR3 DNA follows: TGTGCCAGTAGCTCAAAGGGGGACTTATTGAACACTGAAGCTTTCTTT. Residues: CASSSKGDLLNTEAFF.

A remark on this clone: The same CDR3 also results from other DNA sequences found in this sample. This sequence joins TRBV7-9 and TRBJ1-1; 7 bases agree with TRBD1. Germline V gene data show CDR1 as SEHNR and CDR2 as FQNEAQ (reference sequence). Trimming removed 0 bases from V and 3 bases from J; junction bases left unmatched: 4. The CDR3 spans 15 residues. This chain's CDR3 is CASSLAGGGDTEAFF. Written as DNA, the CDR3 is TGTGCCAGCAGCTTAGCAGGGGGCGGGGACACTGAAGCTTTCTTT.

This clone has only one observation. The V and J genes are TRBV9 and TRBJ2-3; 16 bases are a match to TRBD2. Germline V CDR1 and CDR2: SGDLS, YYNGEE. After removal of 5 bases from V and 4 bases from J, the junction contained 7 bases not matched to a gene. This CDR3 spans 17 amino acids. The CDR3: CASSAGTSGGEADTQYF. In DNA form, the CDR3 reads TGTGCCAGCAGTGCCGGGACTAGCGGGGGGGAGGCAGATACGCAGTATTTT.

The chain links TRBV6-1 to TRBJ1-6; 9 bases are a match to TRBD1. Germline CDR1 and CDR2: MNHNS and SASEGT. Trimming took 3 bases from V and 10 from J; bases not matched to a gene: 10. The CDR3 runs 16 residues. The CDR3 DNA is TGTGCCAGCAGTGAGGACCCGGGACAGGGTGGATCACCCCTCCACTTT. Amino acids: CASSEDPGQGGSPLHF.

Comment on this clone: Other DNA variants within this sample encode the same CDR3. V is TRBV11-2 and J is TRBJ2-1; no clear D gene. V was shortened by 1 base and J by 4 bases, with 5 bases between the two germline ends. The CDR3 has 13 residues. Per the germline V gene, CDR1 is SGHAT and CDR2 is FQNNGV. The CDR3: CASSLVPYNEQFF. The CDR3 DNA sequence: TGTGCCAGCAGCTTAGTCCCATACAATGAGCAGTTCTTC. The entire variable domain, with the rest obtained from reference TRBV11-2 and TRBJ2-1, is as follows: EAGVAQSPRYKIIEKRQSVAFWCNPISGHATLYWYQQILGQGPKLLIQFQNNGVVDDSQLPKDRFSAERLKGVDSTLKIQPAKLEDSAVYLCASSLVPYNEQFFGPGTRLTVL.

Here the CDR3 DNA reads TGCGCCAGCAGCCAAGATCCCGCGGGAGGGCACAATGAGCAGTTCTTC. Its protein is CASSQDPAGGHNEQFF. This chain joins TRBV4-3 and TRBJ2-1, with 9 nucleotides matching TRBD2. The length of the CDR3 is 16 residues. Germline loops: CDR1 LGHNA, CDR2 YSLEER. The ends lost 0 bases at V and 5 bases at J; junction bases unmatched: 5.

The CDR3 DNA is TGTGCCAGCAGCTTGGATCATGCGGGTAGCTCCTACGAGCAGTACTTC. Translation: CASSLDHAGSSYEQYF. The J gene is TRBJ2-7, the V gene TRBV5-4; weak D call: TRBD2 (5 bases). Germline V gene sequence: CDR1 SGHNT, CDR2 YYREEE (reference sequence). The CDR3 is made up of 16 amino acids. The ends were cut back, 0 bases at V and 0 bases at J, with 13 bases in the middle.